This TCR beta chain is drawn from a study of blood T cell repertoires in COVID-19. The overall study: Both acute and convalescent COVID-19 samples were obtained from the United States, Italy and Spain. PBMCs, B-cell-depleted T cells, or T cells provided the cDNA or gDNA that made up the material.

This CDR3 has 15 residues. From germline, CDR1 is LGHDT and CDR2 YNNKEL (reference sequence). The V and J ends lost 0 bases and 0 bases respectively, with 8 bases between them. Study processing details: Estimated nucleated cell counts came from reference gene primer amplification. Profiling relied on immunoSEQ multiplex PCR, and the TCRdb table lists in-frame clones only, not all of them. V, J and clone size are taken as reported in that table, and D and trimming were inferred from the DNA itself. Among about 40,000 clones listed, about 88% were seen once. V and J are TRBV3-1 (or the pseudogene TRBV3-2) and TRBJ1-1; no reliable D call. The receptor comes from a man in his fifties in a cohort sampled during active COVID-19. The sequenced sample was peripheral blood. The CDR3 is CASSQDYAVNTEAFF. CDR3 sequence (DNA): TGTGCCAGCAGCCAAGATTATGCGGTGAACACTGAAGCTTTCTTT.